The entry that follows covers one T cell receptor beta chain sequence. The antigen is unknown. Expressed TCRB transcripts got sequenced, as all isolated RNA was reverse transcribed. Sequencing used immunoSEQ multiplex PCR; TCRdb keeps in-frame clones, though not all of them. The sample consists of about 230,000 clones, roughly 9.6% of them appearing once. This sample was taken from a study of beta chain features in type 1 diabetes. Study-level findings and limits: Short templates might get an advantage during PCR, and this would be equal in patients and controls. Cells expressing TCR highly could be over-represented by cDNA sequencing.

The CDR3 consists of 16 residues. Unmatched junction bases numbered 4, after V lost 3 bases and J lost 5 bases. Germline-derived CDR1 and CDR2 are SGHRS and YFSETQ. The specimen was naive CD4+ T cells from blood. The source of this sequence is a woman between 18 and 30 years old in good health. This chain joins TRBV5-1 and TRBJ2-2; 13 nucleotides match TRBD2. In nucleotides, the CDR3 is TGCGCCAGCAGCTCGACTAGCGGGAGGCCTACCGGGGAGCTGTTTTTT. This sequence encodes CASSSTSGRPTGELFF.